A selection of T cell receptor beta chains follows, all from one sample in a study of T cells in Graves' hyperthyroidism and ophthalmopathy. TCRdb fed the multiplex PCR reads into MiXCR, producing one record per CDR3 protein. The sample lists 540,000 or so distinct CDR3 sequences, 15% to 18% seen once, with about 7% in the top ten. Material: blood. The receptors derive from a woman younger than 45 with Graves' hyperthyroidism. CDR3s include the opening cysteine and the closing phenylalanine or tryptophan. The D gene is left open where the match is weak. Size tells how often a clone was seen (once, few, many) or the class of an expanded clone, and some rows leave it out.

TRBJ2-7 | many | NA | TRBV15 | TGTGCCACCAGCAGAGACCCAGGGGGGCTTCTAACCTACGAGCAGTACTTC | CATSRDPGGLLTYEQYF
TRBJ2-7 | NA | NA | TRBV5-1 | TGCGCCAGCAGCCCACACACAGAGGGGCCCTACGAGCAGTACTTC | CASSPHTEGPYEQYF
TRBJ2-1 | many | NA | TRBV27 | TGTGCCAGCCGGCGAGACAATGAGCAGTTCTTC | CASRRDNEQFF
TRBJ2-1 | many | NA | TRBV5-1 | TGCGCCAGCAGCTTGTCGGACGGGATAGTCGTTAATGAGCAGTTCTTC | CASSLSDGIVVNEQFF
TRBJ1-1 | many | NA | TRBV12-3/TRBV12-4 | TGTGCCAGCAGACTCAGGGGTATGTCGAACACTGAAGCTTTCTTT | CASRLRGMSNTEAFF
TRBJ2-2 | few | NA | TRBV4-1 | TGCGCCAGCAGCATTAGCGGCTCGGGCACCGGGGAGCTGTTTTTT | CASSISGSGTGELFF
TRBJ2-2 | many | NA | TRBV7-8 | TGTGCCAGCAGCAGGGCGCGAGTTGACACCGGGGAGCTGTTTTTT | CASSRARVDTGELFF
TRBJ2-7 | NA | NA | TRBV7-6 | TGTGCCAGCAGCCCGTCGAGTCCTTCCTACGAGCAGTACTTC | CASSPSSPSYEQYF
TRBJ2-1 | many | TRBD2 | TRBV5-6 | TGTGCCAGCAGCCGGGGCGGGGGAGAGCAGTTCTTC | CASSRGGGEQFF
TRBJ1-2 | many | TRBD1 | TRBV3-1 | TGTGCCAGCAGCCAGACCGGGACAGGTAGCTTAGGGGGCTACACCTTC | CASSQTGTGSLGGYTF
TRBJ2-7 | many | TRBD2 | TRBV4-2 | TGTGCCAGCAGCCAAGATAGCCTAGCGGGCGAGCAGTACTTC | CASSQDSLAGEQYF
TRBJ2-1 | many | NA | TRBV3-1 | TGTGCCAGCAGCCAAGTTAGGGGCAATGAGCAGTTCTTC | CASSQVRGNEQFF